This passage covers 16 T cell receptor beta chains from one sample sequenced in a study of T cell changes during pregnancy in multiple sclerosis. Sequencing used immunoSEQ multiplex PCR; TCRdb keeps in-frame clones, though not all of them. Of about 40,000 clones listed, about 90% are singletons. The sequencing here drew on CD4+ T cells from peripheral blood mononuclear cells, taken before pregnancy. The receptor source for this set is a female donor with multiple sclerosis, enrolled in a pregnancy study.

J is TRBJ2-1 and V is TRBV27; TRBD2 aligns across 11 bases. This CDR3 is 18 amino acids long. CDR1 MNHEY and CDR2 SMNVEV come from the germline V gene (reference sequence). V was pared by 1 base and J by 5 bases, with 10 bases of the junction left unmatched. CDR3 DNA: TGTGCCAGCAGTTTATTAGCGGGAGGGCCTCCTTCCCACAATGAGCAGTTCTTC. Its translation is CASSLLAGGPPSHNEQFF.

CDR3 in amino acids: CASSGTSSTDTQYF. As DNA, the CDR3 is TGCGCCAGCAGTGGGACTAGCTCGACAGATACGCAGTATTTT. The chain joins TRBV5-1 to TRBJ2-3; TRBD2 matches 9 bases. The ends lost 5 bases at V and 3 bases at J; junction bases unmatched: 4. Per the germline V gene, CDR1 is SGHRS and CDR2 is YFSETQ. The CDR3 loop spans 14 amino acids.

The gene calls are TRBV15 and TRBJ2-7; 12 bases line up with TRBD2. The CDR3 spans 16 residues. Germline values: CDR1 LNHNV, CDR2 YYDKDF (reference sequence). Losses at the gene ends were 5 bases for V and 5 bases for J; bases not matched to a gene: 10. The CDR3 reads CATSRLAGGPGDEQYF. The CDR3 coding sequence is TGTGCCACCAGCCGTCTAGCGGGAGGGCCCGGGGACGAGCAGTACTTC.

The V gene is TRBV4-3, the J gene TRBJ2-7; 15 nucleotides match TRBD2. Germline loops: CDR1 LGHNA, CDR2 YSLEER. CDR3 length equals 16 residues. V gave up 1 base and J gave up 2 bases; unmatched junction bases: 0. CDR3 DNA: TGCGCCAGCAGCCAAGGGACTAGCGGGAGGGCCTACGAGCAGTACTTC. Translated, it gives CASSQGTSGRAYEQYF.

The rearrangement links TRBV11-3 to TRBJ2-1; 9 positions agree with TRBD2. V gave up 5 bases and J gave up 4 bases; unmatched junction bases: 3. The CDR3 runs to 14 residues. In germline, CDR1 is SGHNT, CDR2 YENEEA. The CDR3 DNA follows: TGTGCCAGCAGCCAGACTAGCGGTTACAATGAGCAGTTCTTC. It translates to CASSQTSGYNEQFF.

This chain's CDR3 is CASQRTGSYNEQFF. The CDR3, as DNA: TGCGCCAGCCAGCGGACAGGCTCCTACAATGAGCAGTTCTTC. The chain employs TRBV5-1 and TRBJ2-1; 7 bases are shared with TRBD1. CDR3 length: 14 amino acids. Germline V gene sequence: CDR1 SGHRS, CDR2 YFSETQ. Trimming took 7 bases from V and 0 from J; bases not matched to a gene: 4.

The chain employs TRBV9 and TRBJ1-2, with D tentatively TRBD1 (5 bases). V lost 0 bases, J lost 8 bases, and 14 bases lay in between. The length of the CDR3 is 14 residues. CDR1 is SGDLS and CDR2 is YYNGEE in the germline V gene. The DNA for the CDR3 is TGTGCCAGCAGCGTAGCCCAGGGAATTTGGGGCTACACCTTC. Translation gives CASSVAQGIWGYTF.

The rearrangement links TRBV5-1 to TRBJ2-7; possible D gene TRBD2, 6 bases. Germline V gene data show CDR1 as SGHRS and CDR2 as YFSETQ. The CDR3 contains 15 residues. V lost 1 base, J lost 5 bases, and 16 bases lay in between. Here the CDR3 reads CASSLTQTRYDEQYF. The CDR3 DNA is TGCGCCAGCAGCTTGACCCAGACTAGGTACGACGAGCAGTACTTC.

The rearrangement links TRBV30 to TRBJ1-1; D remains ambiguous. CDR1 is GTSNPN, CDR2 SVGIG, per germline (reference sequence). The CDR3 is made up of 13 amino acids. V was shortened by 0 bases and J by 11 bases, with 16 bases between the two germline ends. CDR3 protein: CAWSVLPGGEAFF. The DNA of the CDR3 is TGTGCCTGGAGTGTACTGCCAGGAGGTGAGGCTTTCTTT.

V usage is TRBV27 and J usage is TRBJ2-3; tentative D call: TRBD1 (5 bases). CDR1 and CDR2 (germline): MNHEY, SMNVEV (reference sequence). V was clipped by 3 bases and J by 4 bases, with 8 bases between them. The CDR3 has 13 amino acids. The CDR3 loop reads CASSFSGPDTQYF. The CDR3 nucleotides read TGTGCCAGCAGTTTTTCAGGGCCAGATACGCAGTATTTT.

The chain employs TRBV7-6 and TRBJ2-1; tentatively, D is TRBD2 (6 bases). The CDR3 loop spans 15 amino acids. The V end lost 1 base, the J end lost 0 bases, and 7 bases lay between the germline ends. Per the germline V gene, CDR1 is SGHVS and CDR2 is FNYEAQ. The chain's CDR3 is CASSLDGSSYNEQFF. The CDR3, as DNA: TGTGCCAGCAGCTTAGACGGGAGCTCCTACAATGAGCAGTTCTTC.

This rearrangement joins TRBV7-2 to TRBJ2-1; 12 nucleotides match TRBD2. CDR1 SGHTA and CDR2 FQGNSA come from the germline V gene. V trimming: 3 bases; J trimming: 14 bases; junction bases outside the gene matches: 20. This CDR3 is built from 18 residues. This chain's CDR3 is CASSLFRPGTSGYRGEFF. The CDR3 DNA follows: TGTGCCAGCAGCTTGTTTAGACCCGGGACTAGCGGGTATAGGGGGGAGTTCTTC.

The chain employs TRBV7-9 and TRBJ1-5; a possible D gene is TRBD1 (6 bases). The CDR3 runs 14 residues. Trimming removed 4 bases at V and 3 bases at J, with 10 bases between. Per germline, CDR1 SEHNR and CDR2 FQNEAQ (reference sequence). The CDR3 sequence is CASSYTGTNQPQHF. CDR3 bases: TGTGCCAGCAGCTACACAGGGACCAATCAGCCCCAGCATTTT.

This clone was detected only once. The rearrangement links TRBV7-9 to TRBJ1-1, with 11 bases that match TRBD1. V trimming: 4 bases; J trimming: 7 bases; junction bases outside the gene matches: 14. This CDR3 is built from 17 residues. Germline CDR1 is SEHNR and CDR2 is FQNEAQ (reference sequence). The CDR3 DNA follows: TGTGCCAGCAGCTCGCTCCCTGGGGACAGGGGGAGCAATGAAGCTTTCTTT. It is translated as CASSSLPGDRGSNEAFF.

The chain employs TRBV5-6 and TRBJ2-7; TRBD1 is a possible D gene (5 bases). The CDR3 consists of 14 residues. Germline CDR1 SGHDT, CDR2 YYEEEE. V dropped 0 bases and J dropped 4 bases, with 11 bases sitting between them. The CDR3 is CASSLAQVAYEQYF. The CDR3 nucleotides read TGTGCCAGCAGCTTGGCACAGGTTGCATACGAGCAGTACTTC. The entire variable domain, with the rest obtained from reference TRBV5-6 and TRBJ2-7, is as follows: DAGVTQSPTHLIKTRGQQVTLRCSPKSGHDTVSWYQQALGQGPQFIFQYYEEEERQRGNFPDRFSGHQFPNYSSELNVNALLLGDSALYLCASSLAQVAYEQYFGPGTRLTVT.

The V call is TRBV4-2, the J call TRBJ1-5; 9 bases match TRBD1. The CDR3 contains 16 residues. J gave up 5 bases and V 0 bases, and 5 bases lay outside the gene matches. CDR1 and CDR2 (germline): LGHNA, YNFKEQ. The CDR3: CASSQDFTGGDQPQHF. The CDR3 DNA reads as TGTGCCAGCAGCCAAGACTTCACAGGGGGCGATCAGCCCCAGCATTTT.